A single sample is the source of the 8 T cell receptor beta chains below, sequenced in a study of CD8+ T cells in alopecia areata. After isolation, RNA underwent reverse transcription to generate cDNA as the sequencing template. TCRdb keeps only in-frame clones here, not all; method: immunoSEQ multiplex PCR. This table has about 97,000 clones, approximately 42% appearing once. The sequencing input was CD4+ T cells sorted from blood. All receptors derive from a human donor with alopecia areata.

V is TRBV20-1 and J is TRBJ1-1; D unclear. V lost 8 bases to trimming and J lost 1 base, with 8 bases between them. CDR1 and CDR2 (germline): DFQATT, SNEGSKA (reference sequence). The CDR3 sequence is 11 residues long. The CDR3 nucleotides are TGCAGTCCGTCGAGGAACACTGAAGCTTTCTTT. Its translation is CSPSRNTEAFF.

This clone was counted many times. CDR3 in amino acids: CASSSGPSYEQYF. The DNA for the CDR3 is TGTGCCAGCAGCTCGGGACCCTCCTACGAGCAGTACTTC. J is TRBJ2-7 and V is TRBV7-2; D is tentatively TRBD1 or TRBD2 (5 bases each). V lost 4 bases and J 0 bases, leaving 7 bases between the germline ends. Per germline, CDR1 SGHTA and CDR2 FQGNSA. This CDR3 contains 13 residues.

The chain links TRBV29-1 to TRBJ1-1; 8 positions agree with TRBD1. The trim removed 4 bases at V and 0 bases at J, leaving 7 bases unmatched. This CDR3 spans 15 amino acids. Per the germline V gene, CDR1 is SQVTM and CDR2 is ANQGSEA. The CDR3 DNA reads as TGCAGCGTTGTTGGTACAGGGGGTTTGAACACTGAAGCTTTCTTT. Its protein is CSVVGTGGLNTEAFF.

The rearrangement uses TRBV4-1 and TRBJ1-4; D remains unclear. Per the germline V gene, CDR1 is MGHRA and CDR2 is YSYEKL. The length of the CDR3 is 15 residues. Trimming shortened V by 2 bases and J by 0 bases, and 7 bases separated the two germline ends. CDR3 sequence reads: CASSQYESTNEKLFF. The CDR3 DNA reads TGCGCCAGCAGCCAATACGAGTCAACTAATGAAAAACTGTTTTTT.

The chain has TRBV11-1 and TRBJ2-1, with D possibly TRBD2 on 6 matching bases. With 8 bases removed from V and 6 bases from J, the gap between germline ends came to 14 bases. This CDR3 has 13 residues. Germline-derived CDR1 and CDR2 are SGHAT and FQDESV (reference sequence). CDR3: CASSLFGGNEQFF. The DNA of the CDR3 is TGTGCCAGCTCCCTCTTCGGGGGCAATGAGCAGTTCTTC.

The chain recombines TRBV29-1 with TRBJ2-7; either TRBD1 or TRBD2 may supply D (5 bases each). V was clipped by 6 bases and J by 2 bases, with 20 bases between them. The CDR3 is made up of 15 amino acids. In germline, CDR1 is SQVTM, CDR2 ANQGSEA. Here the CDR3 DNA reads TGCAGCGTGGGGTGGGGACCCCAATCCCCCTACGAGCAGTACTTC. This codes for CSVGWGPQSPYEQYF.

This clone occurred a few times. CDR3 nucleotide sequence: TGCAGCGTTGGGCATAGTATATATGGCTACACCTTC. Encoded protein: CSVGHSIYGYTF. The chain is built from TRBV29-1 and TRBJ1-2, with unresolved D. The length of the CDR3 is 12 residues. V lost 4 bases and J lost 5, with 11 bases in between. CDR1 is SQVTM, CDR2 ANQGSEA, per germline. Full variable domain (missing parts from reference TRBV29-1 and TRBJ1-2): SAVISQKPSRDICQRGTSLTIQCQVDSQVTMMFWYRQQPGQSLTLIATANQGSEATYESGFVIDKFPISRPNLTFSTLTVSNMSPEDSSIYLCSVGHSIYGYTFGSGTRLTVV.

This clone occurred a few times. V and J are TRBV29-1 and TRBJ1-1; unclear D gene. This CDR3 region has 14 residues. CDR1 SQVTM and CDR2 ANQGSEA come from the germline V gene. Trimming cost V 4 bases and J 3 bases, with 15 bases left between them. For the CDR3, the DNA is TGCAGCGTTGGATGGGGTTTCGGGGACACTGAAGCTTTCTTT. This encodes CSVGWGFGDTEAFF.